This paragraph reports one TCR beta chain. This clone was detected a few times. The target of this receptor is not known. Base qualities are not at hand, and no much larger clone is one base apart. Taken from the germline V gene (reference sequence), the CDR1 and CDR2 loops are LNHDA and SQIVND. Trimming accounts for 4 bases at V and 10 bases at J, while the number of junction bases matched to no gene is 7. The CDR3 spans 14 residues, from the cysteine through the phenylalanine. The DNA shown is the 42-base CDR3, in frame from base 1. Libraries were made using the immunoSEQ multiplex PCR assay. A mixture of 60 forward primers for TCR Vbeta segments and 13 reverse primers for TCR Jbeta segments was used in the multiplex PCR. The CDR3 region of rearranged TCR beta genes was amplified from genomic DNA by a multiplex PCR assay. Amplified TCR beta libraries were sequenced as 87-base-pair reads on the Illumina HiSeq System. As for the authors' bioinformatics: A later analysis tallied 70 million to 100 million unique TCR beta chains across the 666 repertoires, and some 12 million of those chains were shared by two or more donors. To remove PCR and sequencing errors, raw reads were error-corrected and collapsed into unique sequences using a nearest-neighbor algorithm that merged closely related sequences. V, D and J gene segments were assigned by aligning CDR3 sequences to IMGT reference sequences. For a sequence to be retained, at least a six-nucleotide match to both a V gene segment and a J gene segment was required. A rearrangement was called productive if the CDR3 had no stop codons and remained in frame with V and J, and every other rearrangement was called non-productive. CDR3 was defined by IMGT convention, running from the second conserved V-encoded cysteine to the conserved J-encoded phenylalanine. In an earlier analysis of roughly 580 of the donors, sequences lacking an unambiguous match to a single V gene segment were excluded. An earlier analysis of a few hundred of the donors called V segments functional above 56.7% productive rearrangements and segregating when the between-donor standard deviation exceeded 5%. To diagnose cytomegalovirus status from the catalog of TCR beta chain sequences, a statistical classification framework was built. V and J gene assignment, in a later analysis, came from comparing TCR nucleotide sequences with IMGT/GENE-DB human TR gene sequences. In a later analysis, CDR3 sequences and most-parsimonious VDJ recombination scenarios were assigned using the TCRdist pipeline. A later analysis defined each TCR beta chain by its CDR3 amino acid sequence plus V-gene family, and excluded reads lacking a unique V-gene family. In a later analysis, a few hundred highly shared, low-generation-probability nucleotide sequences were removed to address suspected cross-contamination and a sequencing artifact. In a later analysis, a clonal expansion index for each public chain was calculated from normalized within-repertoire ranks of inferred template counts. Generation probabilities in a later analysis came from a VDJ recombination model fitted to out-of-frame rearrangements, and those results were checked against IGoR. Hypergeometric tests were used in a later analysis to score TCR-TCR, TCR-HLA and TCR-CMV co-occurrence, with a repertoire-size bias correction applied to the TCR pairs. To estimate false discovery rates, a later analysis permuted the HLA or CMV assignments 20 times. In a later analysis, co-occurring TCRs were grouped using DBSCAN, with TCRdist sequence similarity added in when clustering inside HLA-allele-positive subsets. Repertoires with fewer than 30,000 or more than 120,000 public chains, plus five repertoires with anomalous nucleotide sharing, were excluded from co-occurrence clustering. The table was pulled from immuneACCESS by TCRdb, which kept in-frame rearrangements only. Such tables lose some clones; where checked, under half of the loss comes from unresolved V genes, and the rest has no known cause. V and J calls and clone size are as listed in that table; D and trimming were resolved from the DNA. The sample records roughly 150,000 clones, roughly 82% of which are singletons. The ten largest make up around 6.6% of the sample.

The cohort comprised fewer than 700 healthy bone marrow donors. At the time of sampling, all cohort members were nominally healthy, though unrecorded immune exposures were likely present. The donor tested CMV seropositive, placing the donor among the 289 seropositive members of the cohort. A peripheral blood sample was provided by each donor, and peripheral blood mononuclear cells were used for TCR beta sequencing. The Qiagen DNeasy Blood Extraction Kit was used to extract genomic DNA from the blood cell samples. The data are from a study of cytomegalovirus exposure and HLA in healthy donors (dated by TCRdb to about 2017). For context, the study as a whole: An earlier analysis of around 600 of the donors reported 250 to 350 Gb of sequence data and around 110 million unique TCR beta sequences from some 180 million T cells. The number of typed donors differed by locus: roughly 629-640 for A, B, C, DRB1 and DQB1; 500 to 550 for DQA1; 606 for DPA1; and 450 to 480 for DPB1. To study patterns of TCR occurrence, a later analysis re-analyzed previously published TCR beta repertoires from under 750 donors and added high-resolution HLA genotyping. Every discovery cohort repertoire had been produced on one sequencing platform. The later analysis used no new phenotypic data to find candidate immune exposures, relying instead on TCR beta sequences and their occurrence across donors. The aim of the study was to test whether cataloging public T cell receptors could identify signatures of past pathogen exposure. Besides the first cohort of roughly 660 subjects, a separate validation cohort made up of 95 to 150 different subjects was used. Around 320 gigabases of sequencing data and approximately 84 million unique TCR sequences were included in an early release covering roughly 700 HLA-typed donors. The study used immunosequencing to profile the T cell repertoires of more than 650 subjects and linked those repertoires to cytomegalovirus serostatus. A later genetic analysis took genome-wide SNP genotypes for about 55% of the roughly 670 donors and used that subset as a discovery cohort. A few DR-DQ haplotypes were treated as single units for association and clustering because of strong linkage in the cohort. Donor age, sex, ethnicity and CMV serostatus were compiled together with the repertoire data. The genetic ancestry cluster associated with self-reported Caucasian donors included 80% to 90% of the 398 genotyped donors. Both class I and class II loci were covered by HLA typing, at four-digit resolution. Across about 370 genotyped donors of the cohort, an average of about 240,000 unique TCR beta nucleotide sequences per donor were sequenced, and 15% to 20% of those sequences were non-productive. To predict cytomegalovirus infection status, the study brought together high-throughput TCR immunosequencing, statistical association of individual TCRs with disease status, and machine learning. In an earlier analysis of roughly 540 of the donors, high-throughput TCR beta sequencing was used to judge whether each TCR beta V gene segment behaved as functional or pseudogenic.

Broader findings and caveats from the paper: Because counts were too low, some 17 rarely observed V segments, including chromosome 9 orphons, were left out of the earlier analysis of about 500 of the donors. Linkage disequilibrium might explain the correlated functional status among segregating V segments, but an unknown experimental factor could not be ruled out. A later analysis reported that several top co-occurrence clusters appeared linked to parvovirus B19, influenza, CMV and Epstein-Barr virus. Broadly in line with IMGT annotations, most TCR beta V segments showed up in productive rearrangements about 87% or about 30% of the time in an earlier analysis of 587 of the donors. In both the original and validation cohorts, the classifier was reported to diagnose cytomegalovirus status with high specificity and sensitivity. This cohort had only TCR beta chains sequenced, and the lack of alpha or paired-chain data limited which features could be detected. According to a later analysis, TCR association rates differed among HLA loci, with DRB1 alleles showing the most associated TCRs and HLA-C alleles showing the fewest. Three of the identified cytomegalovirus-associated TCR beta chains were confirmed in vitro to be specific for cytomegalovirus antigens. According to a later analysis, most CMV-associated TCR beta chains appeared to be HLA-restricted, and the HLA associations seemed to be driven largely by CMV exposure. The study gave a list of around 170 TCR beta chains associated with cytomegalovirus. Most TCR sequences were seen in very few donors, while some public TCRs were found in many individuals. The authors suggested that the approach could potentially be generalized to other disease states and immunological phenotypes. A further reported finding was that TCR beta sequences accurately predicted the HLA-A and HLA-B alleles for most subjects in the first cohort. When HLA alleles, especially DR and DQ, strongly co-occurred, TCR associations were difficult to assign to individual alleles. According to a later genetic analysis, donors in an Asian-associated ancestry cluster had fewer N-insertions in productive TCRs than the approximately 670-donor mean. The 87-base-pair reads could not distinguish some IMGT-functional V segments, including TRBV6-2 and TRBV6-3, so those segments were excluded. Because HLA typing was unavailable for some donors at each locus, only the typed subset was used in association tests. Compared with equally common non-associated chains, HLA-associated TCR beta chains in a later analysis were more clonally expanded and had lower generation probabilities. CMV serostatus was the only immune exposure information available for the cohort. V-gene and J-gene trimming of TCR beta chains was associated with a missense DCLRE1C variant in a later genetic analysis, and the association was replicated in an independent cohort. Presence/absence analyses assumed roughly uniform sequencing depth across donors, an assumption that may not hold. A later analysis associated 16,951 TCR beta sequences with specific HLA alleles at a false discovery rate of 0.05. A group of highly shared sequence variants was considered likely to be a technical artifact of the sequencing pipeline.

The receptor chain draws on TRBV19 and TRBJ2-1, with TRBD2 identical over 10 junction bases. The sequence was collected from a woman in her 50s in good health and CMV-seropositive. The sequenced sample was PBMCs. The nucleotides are TGTGCCAGTAGTAACAGCGGGGGGGCGGTGGAGCAGTTCTTC. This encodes CASSNSGGAVEQFF.